The clone carrying this TCR beta chain was observed a handful of times. This entry belongs to a study of blood T cell repertoires in COVID-19. The overall study: Sources were T cells, B-cell-depleted T cells, or PBMCs; the material itself was cDNA or gDNA.

Source study methods: Reference gene primers were amplified, and this amplification served to estimate nucleated cell counts. Generated by immunoSEQ multiplex PCR, the TCRdb table keeps only in-frame clones and is missing some. The DNA gave D and trimming, while V, J and clone size come from that table. The sample includes about 120,000 clones, 80% to 90% seen only once; the top ten take under 35%. From germline, CDR1 is MGHRA and CDR2 YSYEKL. J lost 8 bases, V lost 1 base, and 10 bases had no gene match. The CDR3 is 16 residues long. Specimen: peripheral blood. The receptor's source is a man aged 70-80 years with active or convalescent COVID-19. The chain employs TRBV4-1 and TRBJ1-5; 8 bases are a match to TRBD1. The CDR3: CASSQVPFRGPEPQHF. As DNA, the CDR3 is TGCGCCAGCAGCCAAGTCCCCTTCAGGGGGCCGGAGCCCCAGCATTTT.